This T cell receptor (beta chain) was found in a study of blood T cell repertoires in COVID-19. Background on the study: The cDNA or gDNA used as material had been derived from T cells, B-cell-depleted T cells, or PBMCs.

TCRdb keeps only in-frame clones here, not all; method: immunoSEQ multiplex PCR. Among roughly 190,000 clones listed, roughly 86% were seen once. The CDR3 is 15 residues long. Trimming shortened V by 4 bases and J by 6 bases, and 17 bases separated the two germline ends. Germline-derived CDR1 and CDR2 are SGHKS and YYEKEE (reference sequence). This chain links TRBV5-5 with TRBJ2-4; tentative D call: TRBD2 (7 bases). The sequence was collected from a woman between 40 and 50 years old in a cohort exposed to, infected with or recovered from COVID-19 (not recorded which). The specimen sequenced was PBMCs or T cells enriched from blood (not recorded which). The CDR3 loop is CASSQAGASGNIQYF. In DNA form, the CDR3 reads TGTGCCAGCAGCCAGGCGGGGGCCTCGGGAAACATTCAGTACTTC.